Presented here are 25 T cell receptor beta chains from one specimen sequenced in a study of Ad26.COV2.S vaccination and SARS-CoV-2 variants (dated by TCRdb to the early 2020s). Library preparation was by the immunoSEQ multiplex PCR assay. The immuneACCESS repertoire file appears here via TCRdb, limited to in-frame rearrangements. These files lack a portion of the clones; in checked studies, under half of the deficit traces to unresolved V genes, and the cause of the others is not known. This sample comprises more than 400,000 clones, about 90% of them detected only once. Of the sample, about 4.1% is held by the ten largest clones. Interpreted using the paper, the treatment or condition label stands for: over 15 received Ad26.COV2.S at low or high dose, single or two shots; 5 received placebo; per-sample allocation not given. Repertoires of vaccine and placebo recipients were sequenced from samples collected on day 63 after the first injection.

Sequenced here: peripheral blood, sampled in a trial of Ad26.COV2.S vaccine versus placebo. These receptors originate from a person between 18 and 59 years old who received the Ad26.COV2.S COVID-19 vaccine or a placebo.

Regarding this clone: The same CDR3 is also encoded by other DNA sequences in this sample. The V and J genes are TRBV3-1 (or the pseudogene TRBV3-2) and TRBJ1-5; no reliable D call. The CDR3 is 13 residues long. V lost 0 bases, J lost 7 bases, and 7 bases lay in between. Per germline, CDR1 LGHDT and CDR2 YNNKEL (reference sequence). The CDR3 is CASSQDRSQPQHF. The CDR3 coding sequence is TGTGCCAGCAGCCAAGATCGGAGCCAGCCCCAGCATTTT.

The CDR3 region has the DNA TGTGCCATCAGTGAGTATGTAGCGGGACTGAACACCGGGGAGCTGTTTTTT. Residues: CAISEYVAGLNTGELFF. J is TRBJ2-2 and V is TRBV10-3; 8 positions agree with TRBD2. Looked up from germline, CDR1 is ENHRY and CDR2 is SYGVKD. Trimming cost V 1 base and J 1 base; bases outside gene matches: 5. The CDR3 consists of 17 residues.

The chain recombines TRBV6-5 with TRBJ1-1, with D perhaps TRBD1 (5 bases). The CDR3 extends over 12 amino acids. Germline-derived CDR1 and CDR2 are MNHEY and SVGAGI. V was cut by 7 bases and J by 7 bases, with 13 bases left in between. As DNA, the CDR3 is TGTGCCAGCAACGAGCCAGGGATTGAAGCTTTCTTT. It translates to CASNEPGIEAFF.

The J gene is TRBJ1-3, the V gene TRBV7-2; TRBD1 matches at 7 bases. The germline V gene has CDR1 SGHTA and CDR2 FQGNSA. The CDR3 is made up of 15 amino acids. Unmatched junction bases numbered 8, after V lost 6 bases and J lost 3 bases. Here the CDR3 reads CASSFRQGGGNTIYF. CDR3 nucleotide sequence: TGTGCCAGCAGTTTCAGACAGGGCGGTGGAAACACCATATATTTT.

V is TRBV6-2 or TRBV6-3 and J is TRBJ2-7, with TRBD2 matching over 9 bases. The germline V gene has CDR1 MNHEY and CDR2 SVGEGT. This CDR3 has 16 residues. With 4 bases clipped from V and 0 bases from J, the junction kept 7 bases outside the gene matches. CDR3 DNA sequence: TGTGCCAGCAGTTTCCTAGCGGGAAAAAGCTCCTACGAGCAGTACTTC. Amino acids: CASSFLAGKSSYEQYF.

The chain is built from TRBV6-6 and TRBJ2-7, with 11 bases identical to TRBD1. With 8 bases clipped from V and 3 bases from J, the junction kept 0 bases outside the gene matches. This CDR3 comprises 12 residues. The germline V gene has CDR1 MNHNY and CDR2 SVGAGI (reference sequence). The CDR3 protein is CASGTGGYEQYF. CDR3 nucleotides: TGTGCCAGCGGGACAGGGGGCTACGAGCAGTACTTC.

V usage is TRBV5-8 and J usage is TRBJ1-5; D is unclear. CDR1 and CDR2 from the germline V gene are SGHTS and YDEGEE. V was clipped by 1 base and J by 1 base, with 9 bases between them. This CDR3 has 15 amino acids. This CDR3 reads CASSLSGGSNQPQHF. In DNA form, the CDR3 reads TGTGCCAGCAGCTTGAGTGGCGGCAGCAATCAGCCCCAGCATTTT.

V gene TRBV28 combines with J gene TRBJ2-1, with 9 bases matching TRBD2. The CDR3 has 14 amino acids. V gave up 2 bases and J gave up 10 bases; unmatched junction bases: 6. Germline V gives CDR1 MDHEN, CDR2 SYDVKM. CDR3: CASSLRLAGNEQFF. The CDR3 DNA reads TGTGCCAGCAGTTTAAGGCTAGCGGGAAACGAGCAGTTCTTC.

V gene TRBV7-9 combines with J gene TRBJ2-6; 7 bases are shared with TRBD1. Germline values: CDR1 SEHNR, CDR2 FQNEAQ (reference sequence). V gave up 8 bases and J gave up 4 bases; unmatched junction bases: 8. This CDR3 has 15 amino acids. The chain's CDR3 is CASGVRGHGANVLTF. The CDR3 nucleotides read TGTGCCAGCGGGGTGAGGGGGCACGGGGCCAACGTCCTGACTTTC.

The CDR3 DNA reads as TGTGCCAGCAGTTCCGCTGCGATCTCTGGAAACACCATATATTTT. As protein: CASSSAAISGNTIYF. This chain connects TRBV28 to TRBJ1-3; D call uncertain. V lost 4 bases to trimming and J lost 0 bases, with 10 bases between them. In germline, CDR1 is MDHEN, CDR2 SYDVKM. This CDR3 has 15 residues.

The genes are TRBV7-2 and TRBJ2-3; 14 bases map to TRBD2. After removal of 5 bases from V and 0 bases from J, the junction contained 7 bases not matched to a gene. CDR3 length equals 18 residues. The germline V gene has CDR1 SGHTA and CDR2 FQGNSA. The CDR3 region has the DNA TGTGCCAGCAGCCTCCGAAGACTAGCGGGAGGGAGCACAGATACGCAGTATTTT. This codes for CASSLRRLAGGSTDTQYF.

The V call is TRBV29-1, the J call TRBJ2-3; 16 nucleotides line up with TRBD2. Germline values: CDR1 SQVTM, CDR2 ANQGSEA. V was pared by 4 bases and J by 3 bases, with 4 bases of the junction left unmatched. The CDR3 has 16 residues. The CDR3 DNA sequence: TGCAGCGTTGCGGGACTAGCGGGAGGGCGAACAGATACGCAGTATTTT. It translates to CSVAGLAGGRTDTQYF.

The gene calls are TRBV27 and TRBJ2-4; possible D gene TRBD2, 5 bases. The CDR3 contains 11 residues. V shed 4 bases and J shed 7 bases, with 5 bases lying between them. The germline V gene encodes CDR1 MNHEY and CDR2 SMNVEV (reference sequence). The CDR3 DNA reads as TGTGCCAGCAGTTCGGGGAACATTCAGTACTTC. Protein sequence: CASSSGNIQYF.

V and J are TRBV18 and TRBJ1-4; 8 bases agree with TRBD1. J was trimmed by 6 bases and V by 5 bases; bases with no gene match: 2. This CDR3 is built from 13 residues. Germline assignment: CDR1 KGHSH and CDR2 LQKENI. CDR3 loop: CASSADRDEKLFF. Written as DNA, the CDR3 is TGTGCCAGCTCAGCGGACAGGGATGAAAAACTGTTTTTT.

CDR3 in DNA: TGTGCCAGCAAAAAAAAGGCCGCGGACAATGAGCAGTTCTTC. Translating it yields CASKKKAADNEQFF. This chain uses TRBV11-2 with TRBJ2-1; the D is unclear. The V end lost 7 bases, the J end lost 5 bases, and 15 bases lay between the germline ends. Germline loops: CDR1 SGHAT, CDR2 FQNNGV. The CDR3 consists of 14 residues.

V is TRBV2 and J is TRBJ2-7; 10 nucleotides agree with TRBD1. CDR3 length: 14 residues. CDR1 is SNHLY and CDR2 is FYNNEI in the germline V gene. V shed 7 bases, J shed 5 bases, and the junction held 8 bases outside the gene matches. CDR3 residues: CASIRQGAFNEQYF. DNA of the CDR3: TGTGCCAGCATTAGACAGGGGGCGTTCAACGAGCAGTACTTC.

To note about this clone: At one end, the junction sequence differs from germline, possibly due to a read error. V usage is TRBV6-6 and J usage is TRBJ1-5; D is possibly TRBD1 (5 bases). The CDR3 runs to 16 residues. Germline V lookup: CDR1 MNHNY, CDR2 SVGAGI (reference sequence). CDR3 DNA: TGTGCTAGCAGTTACGCGGCAGGGAGAGGCAATCAGCCCCAGCATTTT. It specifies CASSYAAGRGNQPQHF.

The CDR3 sequence is CAAGTDYYEQYF. The DNA of the CDR3 is TGTGCAGCCGGGACGGACTACTACGAGCAGTACTTC. The rearrangement joins TRBV6-5 to TRBJ2-7, with D perhaps matching TRBD2 (6 bases). The CDR3 covers 12 residues. Germline assignment: CDR1 MNHEY and CDR2 SVGAGI.

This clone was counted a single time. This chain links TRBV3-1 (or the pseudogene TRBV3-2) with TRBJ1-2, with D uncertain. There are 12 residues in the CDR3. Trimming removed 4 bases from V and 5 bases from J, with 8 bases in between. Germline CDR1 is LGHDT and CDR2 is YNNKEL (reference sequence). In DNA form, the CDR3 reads TGTGCCAGCAGCCTCGAATGGTATGGCTACACCTTC. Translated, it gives CASSLEWYGYTF.

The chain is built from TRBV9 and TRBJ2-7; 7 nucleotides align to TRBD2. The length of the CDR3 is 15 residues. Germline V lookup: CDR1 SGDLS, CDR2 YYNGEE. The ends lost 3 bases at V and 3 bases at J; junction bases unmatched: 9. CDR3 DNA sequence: TGTGCCAGCAGCGCTACCGGGACTACCAACTACGAGCAGTACTTC. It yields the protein CASSATGTTNYEQYF.

Here the CDR3 DNA reads TGCGCCAGCAGCCCGCCGGGACTAGCACACAATGAGCAGTTCTTC. Translated, it gives CASSPPGLAHNEQFF. The V call is TRBV4-1, the J call TRBJ2-1, with TRBD2 matching over 9 bases. Unmatched junction bases numbered 6, after V lost 4 bases and J lost 5 bases. The CDR3 is 15 residues long. Germline V lookup: CDR1 MGHRA, CDR2 YSYEKL.

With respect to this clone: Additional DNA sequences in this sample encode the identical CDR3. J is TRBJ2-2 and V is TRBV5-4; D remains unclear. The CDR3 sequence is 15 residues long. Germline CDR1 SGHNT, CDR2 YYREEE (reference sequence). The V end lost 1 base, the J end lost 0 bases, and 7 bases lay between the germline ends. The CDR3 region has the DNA TGTGCCAGCAGCTTGCCACTTGCGAACACCGGGGAGCTGTTTTTT. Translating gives CASSLPLANTGELFF.

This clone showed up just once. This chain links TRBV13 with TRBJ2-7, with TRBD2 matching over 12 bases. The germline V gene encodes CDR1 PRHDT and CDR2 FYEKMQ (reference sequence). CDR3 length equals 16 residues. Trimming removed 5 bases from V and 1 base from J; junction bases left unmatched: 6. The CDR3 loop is CASSLGLAGMSYEQYF. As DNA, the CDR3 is TGTGCCAGCAGCCTCGGACTAGCGGGGATGTCCTACGAGCAGTACTTC.

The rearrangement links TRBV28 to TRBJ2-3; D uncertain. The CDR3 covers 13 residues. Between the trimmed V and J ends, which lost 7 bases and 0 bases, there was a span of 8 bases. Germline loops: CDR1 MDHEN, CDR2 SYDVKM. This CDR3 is CASKDPSTDTQYF. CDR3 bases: TGTGCCAGCAAGGACCCTAGCACAGATACGCAGTATTTT. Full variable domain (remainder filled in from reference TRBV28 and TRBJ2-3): DVKVTQSSRYLVKRTGEKVFLECVQDMDHENMFWYRQDPGLGLRLIYFSYDVKMKEKGDIPEGYSVSREKKERFSLILESASTNQTSMYLCASKDPSTDTQYFGPGTRLTVL.

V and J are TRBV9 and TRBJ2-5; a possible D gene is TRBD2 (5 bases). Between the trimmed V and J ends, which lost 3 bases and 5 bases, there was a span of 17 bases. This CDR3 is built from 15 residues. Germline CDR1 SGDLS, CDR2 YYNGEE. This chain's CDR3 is CASSAGSGLWETQYF. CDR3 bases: TGTGCCAGCAGCGCCGGATCAGGACTTTGGGAGACCCAGTACTTC.